This T cell receptor beta chain was sequenced during a study of CD4 and CD8 cells across lung adenocarcinoma regions. TCRdb passed the PCR reads through MiXCR, listing each CDR3 protein once. The table includes about 2,500 distinct CDR3 sequences, about 68% detected once. This CDR3 region has 17 residues. The V segment lost 4 bases and the J segment 3 bases; nucleotides outside the gene matches: 8. Germline CDR1 SGHTA, CDR2 FQGNSA. Localized lung adenocarcinoma, a non-small cell lung cancer, affected the donors. The V and J genes are TRBV7-2 and TRBJ2-1; the match to TRBD2 covers 11 bases. This receptor was identified in a female donor with lung adenocarcinoma. The CD4 and CD8 labels of this study may be unreliable. The specimen was CD4+ T cells from the center of a lung tumor. CDR3 coding DNA: TGTGCCAGCAGCTACCTAGCGGGAGGCACCTTCTACAATGAGCAGTTCTTC. This encodes CASSYLAGGTFYNEQFF. The whole variable domain, filled in from reference TRBV7-2 and TRBJ2-1, reads GAGVSQSPSNKVTEKGKDVELRCDPISGHTALYWYRQSLGQGLEFLIYFQGNSAPDKSGLPSDRFSAERTGGSVSTLTIQRTQQEDSAVYLCASSYLAGGTFYNEQFFGPGTRLTVL.